Below, 8 T cell receptor beta chains from the same sample are listed, as sequenced in a study of memory B cells and T cells in multiple sclerosis. Separate sequencing covered autoproliferating (CFSE-dim) and non-proliferating (CFSE-high) T cells from stimulus-free culture. 5x10^7 CFSE-labeled PBMCs were cultured 7 to 8 days unstimulated, then replicate wells were pooled. Their antigen targets remain unknown. Libraries were prepared by immunoSEQ multiplex PCR; TCRdb keeps only in-frame clonotypes and omits some of them. The table lists over 10,000 clones, approximately 84% of them singletons. Sample: PBMCs from blood kept in culture. All receptors come from a human donor with multiple sclerosis.

The rearrangement joins TRBV10-3 to TRBJ1-5, with no clear D. This CDR3 has 16 residues. V lost 4 bases and J lost 0, with 13 bases in between. The germline gives CDR1 ENHRY, CDR2 SYGVKD. CDR3 region: CAISVSHRDSNQPQHF. The CDR3 DNA reads as TGTGCCATCAGTGTATCGCACAGAGATAGCAATCAGCCCCAGCATTTT.

The J gene is TRBJ2-1, the V gene TRBV2; D possibly corresponds to TRBD1 (6 bases). Per the germline V gene, CDR1 is SNHLY and CDR2 is FYNNEI. V shed 4 bases and J shed 4 bases, with 14 bases lying between them. This CDR3 spans 15 amino acids. The CDR3 sequence: CASSVVRGEYNEQFF. CDR3 in DNA: TGTGCCAGCAGTGTGGTCAGGGGCGAGTACAATGAGCAGTTCTTC.

V and J are TRBV7-3 and TRBJ2-2; D not certain. Trimming cost V 6 bases and J 3 bases, with 14 bases left between them. This CDR3 spans 15 amino acids. The germline CDR1 and CDR2 sequences are SGHTA and FQGTGA. In nucleotides, the CDR3 is TGTGCCAGCAGTCCTTCTTCCCGGCACACCGGGGAGCTGTTTTTT. Its protein is CASSPSSRHTGELFF. The full variable domain, rest sourced from reference TRBV7-3 and TRBJ2-2, is GAGVSQTPSNKVTEKGKYVELRCDPISGHTALYWYRQSLGQGPEFLIYFQGTGAADDSGLPNDRFFAVRPEGSVSTLKIQRTERGDSAVYLCASSPSSRHTGELFFGEGSRLTVL.

This clone was detected only a few times. This sequence joins TRBV6-1 and TRBJ1-1, with D possibly matching TRBD1 (5 bases). The CDR3 is 13 amino acids. Germline-derived CDR1 and CDR2 are MNHNS and SASEGT. The V end was cut by 10 bases, the J end by 1 base, with 13 bases between. The CDR3 region has the DNA TGTGCCACCTCCAGGGTTTGGAACACTGAAGCTTTCTTT. Translation: CATSRVWNTEAFF.

V usage is TRBV7-9 and J usage is TRBJ2-1, with 8 bases lining up with TRBD1. Germline V gives CDR1 SEHNR, CDR2 FQNEAQ (reference sequence). V lost 6 bases and J lost 4; bases outside the gene matches: 5. This CDR3 contains 14 residues. Here the CDR3 DNA reads TGTGCCAGCAGGCGACAGGGGAAGTACAATGAGCAGTTCTTC. Encoded protein: CASRRQGKYNEQFF.

The chain links TRBV5-1 to TRBJ2-7; 12 bases are shared with TRBD2. J gave up 1 base and V 4 bases, and 6 bases lay outside the gene matches. From germline, CDR1 is SGHRS and CDR2 YFSETQ. The length of the CDR3 is 16 residues. The CDR3, as DNA: TGCGCCAGCAGCCTGGGACTAGCGGGCCCGTCCTACGAGCAGTACTTC. Its translation: CASSLGLAGPSYEQYF.

This clone was seen a handful of times. The chain carries TRBV4-1 and TRBJ2-7, with TRBD2 identical over 7 bases. The V segment lost 1 base and the J segment 6 bases; nucleotides outside the gene matches: 12. CDR3 length equals 16 residues. The germline CDR1 and CDR2 sequences are MGHRA and YSYEKL. The CDR3 DNA reads as TGCGCCAGCAGCCAAGGCCTAGCGGAGTATACCTCCGAGCAGTACTTC. Translating it yields CASSQGLAEYTSEQYF.

This chain uses TRBV11-2 with TRBJ2-7; 7 bases fit TRBD1. CDR1 is SGHAT, CDR2 FQNNGV, per germline. This CDR3 has 12 residues. As DNA, the CDR3 is TGTGTCACAGGGGCCCCCTCCTACGAGCAGTACTTC. Translation gives CVTGAPSYEQYF.